The 29 T cell receptor beta chains below all came from one sample that was sequenced in a study of T cells in Graves' hyperthyroidism and ophthalmopathy. The CDR3 regions of TCR beta were amplified from RNA transcripts. The study used the HTBI primer set for a first-round RT-PCR of the TCR CDR3. TCRdb passed the multiplex PCR reads through MiXCR, listing each CDR3 protein once. Among over 450,000 distinct CDR3 sequences listed, around an eighth were seen once. Sequenced sample: blood. The receptors were sampled from a woman younger than 30 with Graves' hyperthyroidism.

This clonotype was detected ten times or more. The chain has TRBV5-1 and TRBJ2-6, with D perhaps assigned TRBD1 or TRBD2 (5 bases each). V was pared by 4 bases and J by 2 bases, with 13 bases between. CDR3 length equals 16 residues. Per the germline V gene, CDR1 is SGHRS and CDR2 is YFSETQ. CDR3 sequence (DNA): TGCGCCAGCAGCCGGGACGTAGGGACTGGGGCCAACGTCCTGACTTTC. Encoded protein: CASSRDVGTGANVLTF.

This clonotype was observed a handful of times. V usage is TRBV7-8 and J usage is TRBJ2-5, with D uncertain. The CDR3 is 14 amino acids. Trimming left V 5 bases short and J 5 bases short, with 15 bases between. The germline V gene has CDR1 SGHVS and CDR2 FQNEAQ. The CDR3 region has the DNA TGTGCCAGCAGCCTCGGAGCAGGTGGCGAGACCCAGTACTTC. Its protein is CASSLGAGGETQYF. Supplemented by reference TRBV7-8 and TRBJ2-5, the full variable domain reads GAGVSQSPRYKVAKRGQDVALRCDPISGHVSLFWYQQALGQGPEFLTYFQNEAQLDKSGLPSDRFFAERPEGSVSTLKIQRTQQEDSAVYLCASSLGAGGETQYFGPGTRLLVL.

There are many counts of this clonotype. The chain uses TRBV12-3 or TRBV12-4 and TRBJ2-3, with D perhaps TRBD1 (6 bases). The CDR3 extends over 15 amino acids. V lost 6 bases and J lost 0, with 13 bases in between. CDR3 sequence: CASSPGTSSTDTQYF. The CDR3 nucleotides read TGTGCCAGCAGCCCCGGGACAAGTAGCACAGATACGCAGTATTTT.

This clonotype was recorded at least ten times. V gene TRBV6-1 combines with J gene TRBJ2-3; the D gene is possibly TRBD1 (6 bases). Trimming pared 2 bases from V and 4 bases from J, leaving 13 bases between. Germline V gene data show CDR1 as MNHNS and CDR2 as SASEGT. The CDR3 extends over 15 amino acids. The CDR3 loop is CASSELGGAADTQYF. The CDR3 DNA follows: TGTGCCAGCAGTGAACTTGGGGGCGCGGCAGATACGCAGTATTTT.

This clonotype was seen at least ten times. The chain links TRBV11-1 to TRBJ2-1; 11 nucleotides line up with TRBD2. This CDR3 region has 17 residues. V gave up 4 bases and J gave up 0 bases; unmatched junction bases: 5. Per germline, CDR1 SGHAT and CDR2 FQDESV (reference sequence). CDR3 sequence reads: CASSSKTSGSSYNEQFF. The CDR3 DNA follows: TGTGCCAGCAGCTCAAAAACTAGCGGGAGCTCCTACAATGAGCAGTTCTTC.

The V and J genes are TRBV5-1 and TRBJ1-2, with 7 bases lining up with TRBD1. Germline V lookup: CDR1 SGHRS, CDR2 YFSETQ. J was trimmed by 6 bases and V by 4 bases; bases with no gene match: 3. CDR3 length equals 12 residues. The CDR3 reads CASSVTGDGYTF. The CDR3 DNA reads as TGCGCCAGCAGCGTAACAGGGGATGGCTACACCTTC.

This clonotype was seen once. Since a much larger clone is just one base distant, this may be a read error. The gene calls are TRBV5-1 and TRBJ2-2; TRBD2 is a possible D gene (6 bases). The CDR3 loop spans 16 amino acids. The germline V gene has CDR1 SGHRS and CDR2 YFSETQ. V was clipped by 4 bases and J by 0 bases, with 13 bases between them. This CDR3 is CASSEFLATNTGELFF. CDR3 DNA sequence: TGCGCCAGCAGCGAGTTCCTAGCGACGAACACCGGGGAGCTGTTTTTT.

This clonotype was observed many times. The chain joins TRBV6-1 to TRBJ2-3; D remains ambiguous. Trimming took off 2 bases at V and 2 bases at J, with 8 bases between the two ends. The CDR3 runs to 14 residues. In germline, CDR1 is MNHNS, CDR2 SASEGT. CDR3 region: CASSENASTDTQYF. CDR3 coding DNA: TGTGCCAGCAGTGAAAACGCTTCCACAGATACGCAGTATTTT.

This clonotype was observed many times. The chain links TRBV7-4 to TRBJ2-3; 7 bases are a match to TRBD2. Germline V lookup: CDR1 SGHVT, CDR2 SQSDAQ. This CDR3 comprises 16 residues. Trimming removed 5 bases from V and 0 bases from J; junction bases left unmatched: 8. CDR3 sequence (DNA): TGTGCCAGCAGCCCGGGACTACCCTTTAGCACAGATACGCAGTATTTT. Translated, it gives CASSPGLPFSTDTQYF. The whole variable domain, filled in from reference TRBV7-4 and TRBJ2-3, reads GAGVSQSPRYKVAKRGRDVALRCDSISGHVTLYWYRQTLGQGSEVLTYSQSDAQRDKSGRPSGRFSAERPERSVSTLKIQRTEQGDSAVYLCASSPGLPFSTDTQYFGPGTRLTVL.

This clonotype was recorded at least ten times. This sequence joins TRBV5-1 and TRBJ2-3; perhaps TRBD2 as D (6 bases). Per the germline V gene, CDR1 is SGHRS and CDR2 is YFSETQ. The CDR3 contains 15 residues. Trimming pared 0 bases from V and 4 bases from J, leaving 12 bases between. The CDR3, as DNA: TGCGCCAGCAGCTTGGTGGGGGGATCGCCAGATACGCAGTATTTT. Amino acid sequence: CASSLVGGSPDTQYF. The full variable domain, rest sourced from reference TRBV5-1 and TRBJ2-3, is KAGVTQTPRYLIKTRGQQVTLSCSPISGHRSVSWYQQTPGQGLQFLFEYFSETQRNKGNFPGRFSGRQFSNSRSEMNVSTLELGDSALYLCASSLVGGSPDTQYFGPGTRLTVL.

Many counts were recorded for this clonotype. The CDR3 sequence: CATGGYNEQFF. For the CDR3, the DNA is TGTGCCACGGGTGGCTACAATGAGCAGTTCTTC. The rearrangement uses TRBV10-3 and TRBJ2-1; D not certain. CDR3 length: 11 amino acids. V was cut by 10 bases and J by 3 bases, with 7 bases left in between. Germline V lookup: CDR1 ENHRY, CDR2 SYGVKD.

This clonotype was observed many times. The rearrangement links TRBV20-1 to TRBJ1-5; 9 bases agree with TRBD1. The germline V gene encodes CDR1 DFQATT and CDR2 SNEGSKA (reference sequence). Germline trimming cut 6 bases from V and 5 bases from J; bases unmatched to any gene: 5. The CDR3 length is 13 residues. CDR3 in amino acids: CSAWDRDDQPQHF. The CDR3 DNA reads as TGCAGTGCCTGGGACAGGGACGATCAGCCCCAGCATTTT.

Only a few counts were recorded for this clonotype. The chain joins TRBV24-1 to TRBJ1-2; a possible D gene is TRBD1 (5 bases). Germline lookup yields CDR1 KGHDR and CDR2 SFDVKD. This CDR3 has 16 amino acids. The V end was cut by 2 bases, the J end by 4 bases, with 16 bases between. CDR3 in amino acids: CATSDWNGAAGYGYTF. The CDR3 DNA reads as TGTGCCACCAGTGATTGGAATGGGGCGGCGGGCTATGGCTACACCTTC.

This clonotype appeared many times. The chain is built from TRBV12-3 or TRBV12-4 and TRBJ1-1, with 7 bases matching TRBD1. The CDR3 is 13 amino acids. The V segment lost 6 bases and the J segment 4 bases; nucleotides outside the gene matches: 5. In DNA form, the CDR3 reads TGTGCCAGCAGACGCGGGACAGCCACTGAAGCTTTCTTT. Amino acid sequence: CASRRGTATEAFF.

This clonotype was detected a few times. The rearrangement uses TRBV4-2 and TRBJ2-1; no definite D call. With 2 bases removed from V and 2 bases from J, the gap between germline ends came to 1 base. The CDR3 is made up of 12 amino acids. The germline V gene has CDR1 LGHNA and CDR2 YNFKEQ. The CDR3 DNA reads TGTGCCAGCAGCCAACCCTACAATGAGCAGTTCTTC. Translating gives CASSQPYNEQFF.

This clonotype has ten or more counts. The chain combines TRBV30 with TRBJ2-2; D unresolved. Trimming took off 2 bases at V and 2 bases at J, with 9 bases between the two ends. This CDR3 spans 14 amino acids. Germline CDR1 and CDR2: GTSNPN and SVGIG (reference sequence). In DNA form, the CDR3 reads TGTGCCTGGAGTCGGCAGCCAAACACCGGGGAGCTGTTTTTT. Its translation is CAWSRQPNTGELFF.

The chain has TRBV11-1 and TRBJ2-3, with D possibly being TRBD1 or TRBD2 (5 bases each). This CDR3 comprises 15 residues. V was trimmed by 5 bases and J by 0 bases, leaving 12 bases between them. From germline, CDR1 is SGHAT and CDR2 FQDESV (reference sequence). The CDR3 loop is CASSRDPTSTDTQYF. DNA for the CDR3: TGTGCCAGCAGCCGGGACCCGACCAGCACAGATACGCAGTATTTT.

This clonotype was picked up a small number of times. V usage is TRBV7-6 and J usage is TRBJ1-4; 8 bases map to TRBD1. The germline V gene has CDR1 SGHVS and CDR2 FNYEAQ. The CDR3 spans 17 residues. V dropped 1 base and J dropped 8; count of bases not matched to a gene: 12. The chain's CDR3 is CASSLGVAQGAGEKLFF. DNA of the CDR3: TGTGCCAGCAGCTTAGGAGTTGCCCAGGGGGCTGGGGAAAAACTGTTTTTT. The whole variable domain, filled in from reference TRBV7-6 and TRBJ1-4, reads GAGVSQSPRYKVTKRGQDVALRCDPISGHVSLYWYRQALGQGPEFLTYFNYEAQQDKSGLPNDRFSAERPEGSISTLTIQRTEQRDSAMYRCASSLGVAQGAGEKLFFGSGTQLSVL.

V gene TRBV7-6 combines with J gene TRBJ2-3; 8 bases match TRBD2. The CDR3 has 17 residues. V shed 4 bases and J 1 base; nucleotides not matched to a gene: 10. Germline values: CDR1 SGHVS, CDR2 FNYEAQ. CDR3 DNA: TGTGCCAGCAGCTCGAGGGCGGGAGGCGGCCGCACAGATACGCAGTATTTT. Translating it yields CASSSRAGGGRTDTQYF.

This clonotype was counted many times. This sequence joins TRBV27 and TRBJ1-1, with TRBD1 matching 9 bases. CDR1 is MNHEY, CDR2 SMNVEV, per germline (reference sequence). This CDR3 has 20 residues. Losses at the gene ends were 1 base for V and 3 bases for J; bases not matched to a gene: 18. CDR3 DNA: TGTGCCAGCAGTTTATGGGGGACAGGGCGATTCGGGGAGAAGCACACTGAAGCTTTCTTT. As protein: CASSLWGTGRFGEKHTEAFF.

This clonotype was recorded many times. The chain couples TRBV5-1 to TRBJ2-3; D is perhaps TRBD2 (5 bases). Germline values: CDR1 SGHRS, CDR2 YFSETQ. This CDR3 region has 18 residues. Trimming took 0 bases from V and 5 from J, leaving 22 bases between them. The CDR3 protein is CASSLALSIGESKDTQYF. CDR3 coding DNA: TGCGCCAGCAGCTTGGCCCTTTCTATCGGGGAGAGTAAAGATACGCAGTATTTT. Looking up the rest from reference TRBV5-1 and TRBJ2-3 gives the full variable domain: KAGVTQTPRYLIKTRGQQVTLSCSPISGHRSVSWYQQTPGQGLQFLFEYFSETQRNKGNFPGRFSGRQFSNSRSEMNVSTLELGDSALYLCASSLALSIGESKDTQYFGPGTRLTVL.

The rearrangement uses TRBV19 and TRBJ2-1, with 8 bases identical to TRBD2. J lost 2 bases, V lost 7 bases, and 4 bases had no gene match. This CDR3 has 14 residues. Germline values: CDR1 LNHDA, CDR2 SQIVND (reference sequence). CDR3 sequence: CASNSGIAYNEQFF. CDR3 coding DNA: TGTGCCAGTAATAGCGGGATTGCCTACAATGAGCAGTTCTTC. Based on the CDR3 plus reference TRBV19 and TRBJ2-1, the full variable domain is DGGITQSPKYLFRKEGQNVTLSCEQNLNHDAMYWYRQDPGQGLRLIYYSQIVNDFQKGDIAEGYSVSREKKESFPLTVTSAQKNPTAFYLCASNSGIAYNEQFFGPGTRLTVL.

The chain recombines TRBV3-1 with TRBJ2-7; possibly TRBD2 for D (6 bases). The germline V gene has CDR1 LGHDT and CDR2 YNNKEL (reference sequence). Trimming took 3 bases from V and 7 from J, leaving 22 bases between them. This CDR3 has 16 amino acids. The CDR3 sequence is CASSHLGGTNPGEQYV. The CDR3 coding sequence is TGTGCCAGCAGCCACCTGGGAGGTACCAATCCGGGAGAGCAGTACGTC.

The chain employs TRBV7-2 and TRBJ2-7; D possibly corresponds to TRBD1 (5 bases). V shed 1 base and J shed 4 bases, with 17 bases lying between them. The CDR3 length is 16 residues. Germline V gene lookup returns CDR1 SGHTA and CDR2 FQGNSA. CDR3 residues: CASSLVTDSLLYEQYF. For the CDR3, the DNA is TGTGCCAGCAGCTTAGTGACAGATTCCCTTCTATACGAGCAGTACTTC.

This clonotype was detected many times. The gene calls are TRBV6-1 and TRBJ2-3; D might be TRBD2 (5 bases). The CDR3 is made up of 13 amino acids. Germline CDR1 reads MNHNS; CDR2 reads SASEGT. Trimming cost V 8 bases and J 0 bases, with 9 bases left between them. CDR3 protein: CASREPSTDTQYF. CDR3 bases: TGTGCCAGCCGGGAACCTAGCACAGATACGCAGTATTTT.

This sequence joins TRBV7-9 and TRBJ2-1; D could derive from TRBD1 or TRBD2 (5 bases each). The CDR3 sequence is 14 residues long. The V gene lost 5 bases and the J gene lost 10 bases, with 18 bases spanning the gap. Germline CDR1 is SEHNR and CDR2 is FQNEAQ (reference sequence). The CDR3 is CASSLLRVWDEQFF. The CDR3 coding sequence is TGTGCCAGCAGCCTCTTACGAGTTTGGGACGAGCAGTTCTTC.

This clonotype was detected many times. The J gene is TRBJ1-1, the V gene TRBV12-3 or TRBV12-4; tentative D call: TRBD1 (5 bases). The CDR3 length is 14 residues. V was cut by 3 bases and J by 5 bases, with 13 bases left in between. The CDR3 spells CASSFSEGETEAFF. The CDR3 nucleotides are TGTGCCAGCAGTTTCAGCGAAGGGGAGACTGAAGCTTTCTTT.

This clonotype has a count of ten or more. The chain couples TRBV6-1 to TRBJ2-1, with 11 bases identical to TRBD2. CDR3 size: 14 residues. The V gene's germline CDR1 is MNHNS and CDR2 SASEGT. V lost 6 bases and J lost 8; bases outside the gene matches: 6. CDR3 nucleotide sequence: TGTGCCAGCAGCACTAGCGGGAGTAGGGATGAGCAGTTCTTC. Translation gives CASSTSGSRDEQFF.

A few counts support this clonotype. The rearrangement links TRBV7-3 to TRBJ1-5; D call uncertain. Germline V gene sequence: CDR1 SGHTA, CDR2 FQGTGA. This CDR3 contains 14 residues. V dropped 1 base and J dropped 2 bases, with 6 bases sitting between them. The CDR3 nucleotides are TGTGCCAGCAGCTTAAACGGGGGCAATCAGCCCCAGCATTTT. It specifies CASSLNGGNQPQHF.